A selection of T cell receptor beta chains follows, all from one sample in a study of blood T cell repertoires in COVID-19. Some clones are missing from TCRdb's copy, which holds only in-frame ones; the method was immunoSEQ multiplex PCR. The sample yields roughly 250,000 clones, around 85% seen once. Sequencing was carried out using peripheral blood. The receptors were sampled from a woman between 25 and 40 years old with COVID-19, enrolled during active disease. Each CDR3 is given with its conserved first and last residue. The D gene is left open where the match is weak. Not every row has a clone size; where given, it reads once, few, many or a size class.

J | V | size | D | DNA | CDR3
TRBJ1-2 | TRBV20-1 | once | . | TGCAGTGATATTGATCCGGTGGGGGGTGGCTACACCTTC | CSDIDPVGGGYTF
TRBJ2-7 | TRBV2 | . | . | TGTGCCAGCAGTAAGTCGCGCGAGTCCTACGAGCAGTACTTC | CASSKSRESYEQYF
TRBJ2-7 | TRBV19 | . | TRBD1 | TGTGCCAGTAGTATAGTCCCGCCCGGGACAGGGGGCTACGAGCAGTACTTC | CASSIVPPGTGGYEQYF
TRBJ2-5 | TRBV7-9 | . | TRBD2 | TGTGCCAGCATCAAAGCGGGGGGGCTGGAGACCCAGTACTTC | CASIKAGGLETQYF
TRBJ2-7 | TRBV19 | . | . | TGTGCCAGTAGTATAAAGCCCTACGAGCAGTACTTC | CASSIKPYEQYF
TRBJ1-3 | TRBV28 | . | . | TGTGCCAGCAGACAGATTGGAAACACCATATATTTT | CASRQIGNTIYF
TRBJ2-7 | TRBV7-8 | . | . | TGTGCCAGCAGCCCGGGGACTGTGACCTCCTACGAGCAGTACTTC | CASSPGTVTSYEQYF
TRBJ1-5 | TRBV2 | . | . | TGTGCCAGCAGTGAAGCCGGGGTAGGCAATCAGCCCCAGCATTTT | CASSEAGVGNQPQHF
TRBJ2-3 | TRBV7-2 | . | TRBD2 | TGTGCCAGCAGACTCATTAGCGGGGGGGGTAGCACAGATACGCAGTATTTT | CASRLISGGGSTDTQYF
TRBJ1-5 | TRBV18 | . | TRBD1 | TGTGCCAGCTCGATCCCCGGGACAGGGAGCGAGCAGCCCCAGCATTTT | CASSIPGTGSEQPQHF
TRBJ2-1 | TRBV3-1/TRBV3-2 | once | TRBD2 | TGTGCCAGCAGCCGGGTAGCGGGGGGAAATGAGCAGTTCTTC | CASSRVAGGNEQFF
TRBJ2-7 | TRBV13 | . | . | TGTGCCAGCAGCTTAGGTTTTGCGAGCGAGCAGTACTTC | CASSLGFASEQYF
TRBJ2-2 | TRBV25-1 | . | . | TGTGCCAGCAGTGACCCCCGGGGAGTCACCGGGGAGCTGTTTTTT | CASSDPRGVTGELFF
TRBJ2-7 | TRBV5-1 | . | . | TGCGCCAGCAGCTTAGGAGGGGGCCACGAGCAGTACTTC | CASSLGGGHEQYF
TRBJ1-5 | TRBV11-2 | . | . | TGTGCCAGCAGCCTAGCGTTCGCGGATCAGCCCCAGCATTTT | CASSLAFADQPQHF
TRBJ1-1 | TRBV28 | . | . | TGTGCCAGCAGTTTATCCTCGGTCACTGAAGCTTTCTTT | CASSLSSVTEAFF
TRBJ2-7 | TRBV2 | . | . | TGTGCCATCTTATACTCCTACGAGCAGTACTTC | CAILYSYEQYF
TRBJ2-3 | TRBV28 | once | . | TGTGCCAGCAGTATGAGAGATACGCAGTATTTT | CASSMRDTQYF
TRBJ1-2 | TRBV16 | . | TRBD1 | TGTGCCAGCAGCCCGACGGGACAGGAGTCTAACTATGGCTACACCTTC | CASSPTGQESNYGYTF
TRBJ1-4 | TRBV4-1 | . | . | TGCGCCAGCAGCCCCGCGGGAGGGTCTAATGAAAAACTGTTTTTT | CASSPAGGSNEKLFF
TRBJ2-1 | TRBV27 | . | TRBD1 | TGTGCCAGCAGTCCAAGACCAGGGGGCAACTACAATGAGCAGTTCTTC | CASSPRPGGNYNEQFF
TRBJ2-7 | TRBV30 | . | . | TGTGCCTGGAGTGCAGGGCTGACCTACGAGCAGTACTTC | CAWSAGLTYEQYF
TRBJ2-1 | TRBV7-2 | . | TRBD2 | TGTGCCAGCAGCTTAGAGCGGGGGACCAACAATGAGCAGTTCTTC | CASSLERGTNNEQFF
TRBJ2-2 | TRBV28 | . | . | TGTGCCAGCACCTCCCCGGGTGACACCGGGGAGCTGTTTTTT | CASTSPGDTGELFF
TRBJ2-3 | TRBV7-2 | . | TRBD1 | TGTGCCAGCAGCTTAGGGACAGGGTTGGGCACAGATACGCAGTATTTT | CASSLGTGLGTDTQYF
TRBJ1-5 | TRBV10-2 | . | . | TGCGCCAGCAGGGACCTGGGGGGGAATCAGCCCCAGCATTTT | CASRDLGGNQPQHF
TRBJ2-1 | TRBV9 | . | . | TGTGCCAGCAGCGGAAATAGTGATGAGCAGTTCTTC | CASSGNSDEQFF
TRBJ1-4 | TRBV7-2 | . | TRBD1 | TGTGCCAGCAGCTTACAGGGGGCGGAAAAACTGTTTTTT | CASSLQGAEKLFF
TRBJ2-1 | TRBV19 | . | . | TGTGCCAGTAGTATTCAACTAGCAGGATCCTACAATGAGCAGTTCTTC | CASSIQLAGSYNEQFF
TRBJ1-6 | TRBV4-1 | . | TRBD1 | TGCGCCAGCAGCCAGGGACAGGGAAATTCACCCCTCCACTTT | CASSQGQGNSPLHF
TRBJ2-1 | TRBV19 | . | TRBD2 | TGTGCCAGTAGTTCGACTAGCGGGGGCCTACTGGAGCAGTTCTTC | CASSSTSGGLLEQFF
TRBJ2-2 | TRBV27 | . | TRBD1 | TGTGCCAGCAGCCCGGGACAGGACCTGGAGCTGTTTTTT | CASSPGQDLELFF
TRBJ2-7 | TRBV7-6 | . | . | TGTGCCAGCAGTCCTGCCTACGAGCAGTACTTC | CASSPAYEQYF
TRBJ2-7 | TRBV11-2 | . | TRBD2 | TGTGCCAGCAGGCAGATTGGCGGGGGGCTTTCCTACGAGCAGTACTTC | CASRQIGGGLSYEQYF
TRBJ2-2 | TRBV6-5 | . | . | TGTGCCAGCAGTCCTCGACAGTACACCGGGGAGCTGTTTTTT | CASSPRQYTGELFF
TRBJ2-7 | TRBV5-6 | . | TRBD2 | TGTGCCAGCAGCGCGGGACTAGCGGGGGGAGAGCAGTACTTC | CASSAGLAGGEQYF
TRBJ1-2 | TRBV6-5 | . | . | TGTGCCAGCAGTTACCTGAGTTTGGATGGCTACACCTTC | CASSYLSLDGYTF
TRBJ2-5 | TRBV29-1 | . | . | TGCAGCGTTCGACAGGTACTAAGGGAGACCCAGTACTTC | CSVRQVLRETQYF
TRBJ2-5 | TRBV4-2 | . | . | TGTGCCAGCAGCCAAGATGTGCGGACACAAGAGACCCAGTACTTC | CASSQDVRTQETQYF
TRBJ2-7 | TRBV11-2 | once | . | TGTGCCAGCAGCTTAGGCAGGGGCTACGAGCAGTACTTC | CASSLGRGYEQYF